This paragraph reports one T cell receptor (beta chain). This sample was included in a study of blood T cell repertoires in COVID-19. Per the original data handling: Counts of nucleated cells, estimated from reference gene primer amplification, were obtained. TCRdb's table, derived via immunoSEQ multiplex PCR, lists solely in-frame clones and lacks some. For V, J and clone size, that table is used; D and trimming come from the DNA. The table shows approximately 180,000 clones, with around four fifths occurring only once. Study members were between about 18 and 90 years old and lived in fewer than 30 US regions. Donors were grouped by their self-reported clinical history. The study counted Cohort 3 donors as recovered given two negative PCRs, clearance, or symptom resolution. Material: PBMCs or T cells enriched from blood (not recorded which). This clonotype was obtained from a woman between 45 and 65 years old who had recovered from COVID-19.

CDR3 nucleotide sequence: TGTGCCAGTAGTCCCCGGGGGCAGGGGGAAGAGACCCAGTACTTC. It is translated as CASSPRGQGEETQYF. This chain joins TRBV19 and TRBJ2-5; TRBD1 might be the D (7 bases). The CDR3 consists of 15 residues. V was cut by 5 bases and J by 3 bases, with 16 bases left in between. Germline CDR1 LNHDA, CDR2 SQIVND (reference sequence).